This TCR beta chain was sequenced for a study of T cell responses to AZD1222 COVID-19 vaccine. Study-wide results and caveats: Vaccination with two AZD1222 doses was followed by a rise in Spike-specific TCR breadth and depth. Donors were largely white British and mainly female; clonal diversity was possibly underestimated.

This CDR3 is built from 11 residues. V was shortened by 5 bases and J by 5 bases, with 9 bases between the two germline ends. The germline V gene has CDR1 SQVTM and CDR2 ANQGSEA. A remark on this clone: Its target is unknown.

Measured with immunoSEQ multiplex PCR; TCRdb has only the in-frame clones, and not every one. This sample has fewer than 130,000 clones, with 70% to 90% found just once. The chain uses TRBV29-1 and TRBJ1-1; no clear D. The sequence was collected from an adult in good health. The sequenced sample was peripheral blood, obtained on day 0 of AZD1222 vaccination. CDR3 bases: TGCAGCGTTCGATCTGGGACTGAAGCTTTCTTT. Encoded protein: CSVRSGTEAFF.